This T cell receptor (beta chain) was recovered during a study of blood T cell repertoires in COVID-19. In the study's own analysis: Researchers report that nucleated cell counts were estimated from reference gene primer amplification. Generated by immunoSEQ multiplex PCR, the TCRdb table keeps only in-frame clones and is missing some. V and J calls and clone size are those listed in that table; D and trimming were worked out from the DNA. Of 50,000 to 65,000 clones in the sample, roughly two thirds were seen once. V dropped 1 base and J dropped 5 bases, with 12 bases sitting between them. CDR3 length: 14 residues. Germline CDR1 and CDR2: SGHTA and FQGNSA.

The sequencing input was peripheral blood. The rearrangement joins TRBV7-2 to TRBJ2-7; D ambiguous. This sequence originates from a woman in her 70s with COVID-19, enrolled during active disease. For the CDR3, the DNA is TGTGCCAGCAGCTTAGGGGCCAGGTTCGACGAGCAGTACTTC. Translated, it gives CASSLGARFDEQYF.